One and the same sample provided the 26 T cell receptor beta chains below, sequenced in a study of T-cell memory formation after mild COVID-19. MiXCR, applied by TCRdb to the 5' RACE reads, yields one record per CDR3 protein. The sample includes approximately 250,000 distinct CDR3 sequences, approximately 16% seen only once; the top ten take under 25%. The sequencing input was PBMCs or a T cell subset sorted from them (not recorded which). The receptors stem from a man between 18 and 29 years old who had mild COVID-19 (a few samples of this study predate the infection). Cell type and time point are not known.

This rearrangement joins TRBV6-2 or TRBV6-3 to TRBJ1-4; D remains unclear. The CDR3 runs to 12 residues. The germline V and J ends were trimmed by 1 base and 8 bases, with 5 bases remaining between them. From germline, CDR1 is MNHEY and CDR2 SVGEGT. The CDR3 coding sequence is TGTGCCAGCAGTTACTGGAACGAAAAACTGTTTTTT. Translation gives CASSYWNEKLFF.

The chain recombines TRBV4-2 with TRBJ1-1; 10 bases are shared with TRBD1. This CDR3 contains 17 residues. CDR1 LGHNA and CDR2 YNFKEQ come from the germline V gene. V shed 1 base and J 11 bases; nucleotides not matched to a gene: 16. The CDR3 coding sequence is TGTGCCAGCAGCCAAGGTACCCAAGGGACAGGGGCCTCTGGGGCTTTCTTT. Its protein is CASSQGTQGTGASGAFF.

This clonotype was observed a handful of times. The CDR3: CASTQNSYNSPLHF. In nucleotides, the CDR3 is TGTGCCAGCACTCAGAACTCCTATAATTCACCCCTCCACTTT. This chain uses TRBV12-3 or TRBV12-4 with TRBJ1-6; no firm D call. CDR3 length: 14 residues. V was shortened by 7 bases and J by 0 bases, with 7 bases between the two germline ends.

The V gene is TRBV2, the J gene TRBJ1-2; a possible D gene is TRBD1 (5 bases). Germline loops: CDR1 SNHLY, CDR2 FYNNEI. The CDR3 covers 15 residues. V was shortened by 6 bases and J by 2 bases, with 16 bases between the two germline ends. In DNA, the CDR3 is TGTGCCAGCAGACTCCAGGGAATTAGAAACTATGGCTACACCTTC. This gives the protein CASRLQGIRNYGYTF. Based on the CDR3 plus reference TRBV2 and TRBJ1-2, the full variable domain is EPEVTQTPSHQVTQMGQEVILRCVPISNHLYFYWYRQILGQKVEFLVSFYNNEISEKSEIFDDQFSVERPDGSNFTLKIRSTKLEDSAMYFCASRLQGIRNYGYTFGSGTRLTVV.

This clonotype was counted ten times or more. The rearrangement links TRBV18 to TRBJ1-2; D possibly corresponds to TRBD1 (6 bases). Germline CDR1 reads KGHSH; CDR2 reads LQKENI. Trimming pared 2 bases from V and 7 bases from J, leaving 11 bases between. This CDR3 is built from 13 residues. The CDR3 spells CASSPGGAGGYTF. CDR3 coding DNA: TGTGCCAGCTCACCAGGGGGGGCTGGTGGCTACACCTTC.

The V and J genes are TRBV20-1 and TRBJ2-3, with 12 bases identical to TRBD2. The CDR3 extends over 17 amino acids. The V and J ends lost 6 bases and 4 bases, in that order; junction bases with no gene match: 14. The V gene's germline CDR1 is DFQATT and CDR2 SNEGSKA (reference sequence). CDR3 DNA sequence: TGCAGTGCCCGACTACTCCTAGCGGGGGGGCGTGCAGATACGCAGTATTTT. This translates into CSARLLLAGGRADTQYF.

The CDR3 protein is CASSFSLGGQETQYF. CDR3 nucleotide sequence: TGTGCCAGCAGCTTCTCTTTAGGGGGGCAAGAGACCCAGTACTTC. The chain recombines TRBV7-9 with TRBJ2-5; D might be TRBD1 or TRBD2, each matching 6 bases. Germline assignment: CDR1 SEHNR and CDR2 FQNEAQ (reference sequence). V was trimmed by 3 bases and J by 2 bases, leaving 13 bases between them. The CDR3 has 15 amino acids.

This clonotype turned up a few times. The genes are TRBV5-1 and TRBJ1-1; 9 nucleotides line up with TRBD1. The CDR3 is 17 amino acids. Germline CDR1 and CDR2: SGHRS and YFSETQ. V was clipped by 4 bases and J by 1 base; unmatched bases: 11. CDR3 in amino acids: CASSRGQGMIRNTEAFF. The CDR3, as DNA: TGCGCCAGCAGCAGAGGACAGGGGATGATACGGAACACTGAAGCTTTCTTT.

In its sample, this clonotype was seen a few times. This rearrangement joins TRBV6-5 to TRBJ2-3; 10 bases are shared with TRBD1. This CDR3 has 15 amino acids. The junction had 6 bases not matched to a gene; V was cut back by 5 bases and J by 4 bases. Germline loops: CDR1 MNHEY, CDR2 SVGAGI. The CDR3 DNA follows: TGTGCCAGCAGTGCATGGACAGGGGGAGCAGATACGCAGTATTTT. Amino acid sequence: CASSAWTGGADTQYF.

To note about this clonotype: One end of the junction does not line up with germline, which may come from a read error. CDR3 in DNA: TGCGCCGGCAGCTTCACAGGGGAGGGGGCAGATACGCAGTATTTT. Translation gives CAGSFTGEGADTQYF. V gene TRBV5-1 combines with J gene TRBJ2-3; D might be TRBD1 or TRBD2, each matching 7 bases. The CDR3 runs 15 residues. Germline lookup yields CDR1 SGHRS and CDR2 YFSETQ.

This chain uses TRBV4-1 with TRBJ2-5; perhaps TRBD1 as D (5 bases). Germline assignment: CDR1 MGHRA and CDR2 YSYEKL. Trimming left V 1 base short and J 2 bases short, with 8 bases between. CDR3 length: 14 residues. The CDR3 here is CASSQGYRQETQYF. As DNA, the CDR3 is TGCGCCAGCAGCCAAGGGTACAGGCAAGAGACCCAGTACTTC.

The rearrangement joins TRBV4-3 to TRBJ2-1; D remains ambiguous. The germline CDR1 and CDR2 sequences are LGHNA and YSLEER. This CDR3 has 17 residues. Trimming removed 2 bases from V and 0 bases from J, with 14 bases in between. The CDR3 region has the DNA TGCGCCAGCAGCCAAAGCCCAGGACGTAACTCCTACAATGAGCAGTTCTTC. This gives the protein CASSQSPGRNSYNEQFF.

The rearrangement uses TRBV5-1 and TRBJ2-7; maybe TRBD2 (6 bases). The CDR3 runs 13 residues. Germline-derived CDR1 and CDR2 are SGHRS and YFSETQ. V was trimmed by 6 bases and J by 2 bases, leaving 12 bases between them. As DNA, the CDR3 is TGCGCCAGCACAAGGTCGGGAGCCTACGAGCAGTACTTC. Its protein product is CASTRSGAYEQYF.

This chain's CDR3 is CASSLRSGLTGGDTQYF. The CDR3 nucleotides read TGTGCCAGCAGCCTCCGGAGCGGCCTAACCGGGGGAGATACGCAGTATTTT. The chain carries TRBV6-6 and TRBJ2-3; maybe TRBD2 (6 bases). Trimming removed 6 bases at V and 5 bases at J, with 24 bases between. This CDR3 region has 17 residues. Germline lookup yields CDR1 MNHNY and CDR2 SVGAGI (reference sequence).

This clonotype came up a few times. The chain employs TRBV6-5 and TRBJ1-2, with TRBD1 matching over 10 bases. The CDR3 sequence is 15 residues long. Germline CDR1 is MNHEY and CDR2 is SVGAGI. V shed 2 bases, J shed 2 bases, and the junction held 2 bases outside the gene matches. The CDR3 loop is CASSYEGQGNYGYTF. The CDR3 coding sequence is TGTGCCAGCAGTTACGAGGGACAGGGGAACTATGGCTACACCTTC.

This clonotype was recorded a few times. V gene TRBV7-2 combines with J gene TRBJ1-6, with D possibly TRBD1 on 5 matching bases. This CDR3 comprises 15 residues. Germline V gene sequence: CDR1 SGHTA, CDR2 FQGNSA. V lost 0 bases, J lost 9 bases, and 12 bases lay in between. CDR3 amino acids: CASSLALGLFSPLHF. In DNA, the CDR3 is TGTGCCAGCAGCTTAGCTCTGGGGCTGTTTTCACCCCTCCACTTT.

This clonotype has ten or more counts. In nucleotides, the CDR3 is TGTGCCAGCAGCCAAGGAGGGGACGGCGATGAGCAGTTCTTC. This encodes CASSQGGDGDEQFF. The J gene is TRBJ2-1, the V gene TRBV4-2; D is tentatively TRBD1 or TRBD2 (5 bases each). V lost 1 base and J lost 8, with 12 bases in between. The CDR3 consists of 14 residues. The germline CDR1 and CDR2 sequences are LGHNA and YNFKEQ.

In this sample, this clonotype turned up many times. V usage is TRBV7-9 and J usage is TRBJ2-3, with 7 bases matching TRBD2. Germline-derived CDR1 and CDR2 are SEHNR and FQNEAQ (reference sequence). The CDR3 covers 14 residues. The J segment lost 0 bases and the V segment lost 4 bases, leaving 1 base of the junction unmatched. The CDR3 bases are TGTGCCAGCAGCTGGGAGGGAAGCACAGATACGCAGTATTTT. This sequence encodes CASSWEGSTDTQYF. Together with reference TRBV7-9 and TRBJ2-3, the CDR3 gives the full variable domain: DTGVSQNPRHKITKRGQNVTFRCDPISEHNRLYWYRQTLGQGPEFLTYFQNEAQLEKSRLLSDRFSAERPKGSFSTLEIQRTEQGDSAMYLCASSWEGSTDTQYFGPGTRLTVL.

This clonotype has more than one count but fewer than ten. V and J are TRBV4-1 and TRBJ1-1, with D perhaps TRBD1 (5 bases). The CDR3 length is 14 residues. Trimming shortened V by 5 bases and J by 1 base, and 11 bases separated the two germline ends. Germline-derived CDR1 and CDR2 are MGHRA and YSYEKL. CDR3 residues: CASSWTGQNTEAFF. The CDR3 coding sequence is TGCGCCAGCAGCTGGACGGGGCAGAACACTGAAGCTTTCTTT.

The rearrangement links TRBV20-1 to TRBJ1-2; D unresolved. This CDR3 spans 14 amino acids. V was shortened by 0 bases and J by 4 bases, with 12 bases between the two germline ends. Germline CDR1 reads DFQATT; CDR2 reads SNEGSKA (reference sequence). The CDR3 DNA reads TGCAGTGCTAGAGACCCGAGAGGGCTCTATGGCTACACCTTC. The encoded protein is CSARDPRGLYGYTF.

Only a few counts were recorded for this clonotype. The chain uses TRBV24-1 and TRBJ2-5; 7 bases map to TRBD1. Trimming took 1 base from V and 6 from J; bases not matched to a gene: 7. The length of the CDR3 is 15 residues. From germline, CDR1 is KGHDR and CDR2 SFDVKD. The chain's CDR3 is CATSDFHRGRKTQYF. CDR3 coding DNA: TGTGCCACCAGTGATTTCCACAGGGGAAGGAAGACCCAGTACTTC.

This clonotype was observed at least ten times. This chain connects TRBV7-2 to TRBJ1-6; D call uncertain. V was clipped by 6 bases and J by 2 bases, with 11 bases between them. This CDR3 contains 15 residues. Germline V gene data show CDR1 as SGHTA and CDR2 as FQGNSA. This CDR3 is CASRRTDTYNSPLHF. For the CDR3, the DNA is TGTGCCAGCAGGAGAACAGATACCTATAATTCACCCCTCCACTTT.

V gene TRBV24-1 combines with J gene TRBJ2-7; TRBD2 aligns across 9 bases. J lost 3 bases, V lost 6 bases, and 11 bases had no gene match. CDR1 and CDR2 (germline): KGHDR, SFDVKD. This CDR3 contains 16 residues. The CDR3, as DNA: TGTGCCACCAGTACTCCTCCCGGGACTAGCTTCTACGAGCAGTACGTC. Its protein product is CATSTPPGTSFYEQYV.

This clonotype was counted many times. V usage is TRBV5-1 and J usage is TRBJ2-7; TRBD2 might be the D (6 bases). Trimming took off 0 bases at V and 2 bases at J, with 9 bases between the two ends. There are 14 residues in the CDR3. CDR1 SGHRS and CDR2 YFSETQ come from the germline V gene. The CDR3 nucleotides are TGCGCCAGCAGCTTGGGATGGGGGGCCTACGAGCAGTACTTC. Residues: CASSLGWGAYEQYF.

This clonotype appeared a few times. The CDR3 coding sequence is TGTGCCAGCAGCTACGACATGGAGAACACCGGGGAGCTGTTTTTT. This encodes CASSYDMENTGELFF. V usage is TRBV7-9 and J usage is TRBJ2-2, with D uncertain. Trimming took off 4 bases at V and 1 base at J, with 10 bases between the two ends. The CDR3 extends over 15 amino acids. Per germline, CDR1 SEHNR and CDR2 FQNEAQ (reference sequence).

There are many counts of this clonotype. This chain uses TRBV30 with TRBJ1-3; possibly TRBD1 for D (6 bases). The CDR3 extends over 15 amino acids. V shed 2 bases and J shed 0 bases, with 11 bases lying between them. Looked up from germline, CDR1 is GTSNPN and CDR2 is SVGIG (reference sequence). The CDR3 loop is CAWSRGAISGNTIYF. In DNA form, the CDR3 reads TGTGCCTGGAGTAGGGGGGCCATCTCTGGAAACACCATATATTTT.